The subject of this entry is one T cell receptor beta chain. The junction had 3 bases not matched to a gene; V was cut back by 5 bases and J by 5 bases. Looked up from germline, CDR1 is MNHEY and CDR2 is SVGAGI. The length of the CDR3 is 14 residues. Using immunoSEQ multiplex PCR, the repertoire was profiled, and TCRdb retains in-frame clones only, with some absent. In the table there are around 140,000 clones, 70% to 90% of which are singletons. This sample is drawn from a study of T cell responses to AZD1222 COVID-19 vaccine. The starting material was peripheral blood, obtained 28 days after the second dose of the MenACWY control vaccine. The TCR comes from an adult who received the MenACWY meningococcal vaccine as a control. The chain couples TRBV6-5 to TRBJ1-5, with 10 bases matching TRBD1. The CDR3 coding sequence is TGTGCCAGCAGTCGTGGGACAGGGGATCAGCCCCAGCATTTT. This encodes CASSRGTGDQPQHF.